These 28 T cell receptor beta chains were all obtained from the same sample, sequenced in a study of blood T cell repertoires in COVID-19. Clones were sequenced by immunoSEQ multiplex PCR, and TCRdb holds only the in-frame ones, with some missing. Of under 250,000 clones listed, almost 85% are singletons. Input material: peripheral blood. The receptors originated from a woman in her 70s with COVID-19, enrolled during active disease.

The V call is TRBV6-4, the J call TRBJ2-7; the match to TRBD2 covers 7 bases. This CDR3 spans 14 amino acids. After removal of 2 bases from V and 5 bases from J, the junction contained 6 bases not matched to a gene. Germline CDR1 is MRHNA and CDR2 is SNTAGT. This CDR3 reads CASSDPLAVHEQYF. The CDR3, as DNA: TGTGCCAGCAGTGACCCGCTAGCGGTCCACGAGCAGTACTTC.

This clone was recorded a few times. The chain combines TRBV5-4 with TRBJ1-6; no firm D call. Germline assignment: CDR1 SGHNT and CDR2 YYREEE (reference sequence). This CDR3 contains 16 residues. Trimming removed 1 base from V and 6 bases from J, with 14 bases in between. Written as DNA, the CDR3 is TGTGCCAGCAGCTTGTACTTCGGGTCCCTTAATTCACCCCTCCACTTT. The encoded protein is CASSLYFGSLNSPLHF. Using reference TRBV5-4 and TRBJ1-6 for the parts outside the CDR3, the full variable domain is ETGVTQSPTHLIKTRGQQVTLRCSSQSGHNTVSWYQQALGQGPQFIFQYYREEENGRGNFPPRFSGLQFPNYSSELNVNALELDDSALYLCASSLYFGSLNSPLHFGNGTRLTVT.

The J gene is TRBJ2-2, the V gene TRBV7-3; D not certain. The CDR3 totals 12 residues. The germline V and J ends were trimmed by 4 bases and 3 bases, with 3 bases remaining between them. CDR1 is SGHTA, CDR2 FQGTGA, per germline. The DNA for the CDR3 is TGTGCCAGCAGCTCATACACCGGGGAGCTGTTTTTT. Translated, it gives CASSSYTGELFF.

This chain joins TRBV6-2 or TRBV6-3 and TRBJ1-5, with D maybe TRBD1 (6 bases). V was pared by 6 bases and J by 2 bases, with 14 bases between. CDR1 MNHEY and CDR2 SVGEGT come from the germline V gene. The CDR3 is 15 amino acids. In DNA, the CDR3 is TGTGCCAGCAGCAACGGGGGGGCTGGCAATCAGCCCCAGCATTTT. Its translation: CASSNGGAGNQPQHF.

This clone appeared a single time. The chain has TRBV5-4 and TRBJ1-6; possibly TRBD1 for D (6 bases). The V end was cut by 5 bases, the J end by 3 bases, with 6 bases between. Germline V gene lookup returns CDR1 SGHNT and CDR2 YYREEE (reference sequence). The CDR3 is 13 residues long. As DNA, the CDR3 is TGTGCCAGCAGGACAGGCTATAATTCACCCCTCCACTTT. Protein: CASRTGYNSPLHF.

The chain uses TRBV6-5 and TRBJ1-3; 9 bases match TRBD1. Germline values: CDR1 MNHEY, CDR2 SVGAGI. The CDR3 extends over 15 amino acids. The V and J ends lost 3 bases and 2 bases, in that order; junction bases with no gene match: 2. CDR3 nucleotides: TGTGCCAGCAGTTATCGACAGGGGGCTGGAAACACCATATATTTT. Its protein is CASSYRQGAGNTIYF.

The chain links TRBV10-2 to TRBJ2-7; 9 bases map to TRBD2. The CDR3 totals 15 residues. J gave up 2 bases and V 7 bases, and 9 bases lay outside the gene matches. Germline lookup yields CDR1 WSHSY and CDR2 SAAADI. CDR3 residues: CASTGSGRRTYEQYF. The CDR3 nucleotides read TGCGCCAGCACCGGTAGCGGGAGACGGACCTACGAGCAGTACTTC.

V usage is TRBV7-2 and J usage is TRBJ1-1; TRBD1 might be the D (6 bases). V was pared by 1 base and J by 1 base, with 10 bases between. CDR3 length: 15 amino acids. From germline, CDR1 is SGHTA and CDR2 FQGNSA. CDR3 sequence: CASSLETGRNTEAFF. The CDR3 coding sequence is TGTGCCAGCAGCTTAGAAACAGGGAGGAACACTGAAGCTTTCTTT.

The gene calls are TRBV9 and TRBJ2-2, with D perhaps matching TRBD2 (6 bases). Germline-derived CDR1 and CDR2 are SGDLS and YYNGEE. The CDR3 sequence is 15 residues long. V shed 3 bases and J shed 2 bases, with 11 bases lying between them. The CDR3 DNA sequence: TGTGCCAGCAGCGCGGGACTCCTTAACACCGGGGAGCTGTTTTTT. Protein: CASSAGLLNTGELFF.

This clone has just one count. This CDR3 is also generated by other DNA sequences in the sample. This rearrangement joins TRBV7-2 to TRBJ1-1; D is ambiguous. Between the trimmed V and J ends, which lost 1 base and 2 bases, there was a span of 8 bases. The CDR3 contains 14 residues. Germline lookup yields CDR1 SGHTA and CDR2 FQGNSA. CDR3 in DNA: TGTGCCAGCAGCTTAGTATCTGGCAACACTGAAGCTTTCTTT. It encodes CASSLVSGNTEAFF.

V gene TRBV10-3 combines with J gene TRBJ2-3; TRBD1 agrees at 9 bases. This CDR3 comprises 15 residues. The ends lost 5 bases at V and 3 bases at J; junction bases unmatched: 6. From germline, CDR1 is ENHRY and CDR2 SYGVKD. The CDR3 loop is CAISLTGQGTDTQYF. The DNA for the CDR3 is TGTGCCATCAGTCTTACGGGACAGGGAACAGATACGCAGTATTTT.

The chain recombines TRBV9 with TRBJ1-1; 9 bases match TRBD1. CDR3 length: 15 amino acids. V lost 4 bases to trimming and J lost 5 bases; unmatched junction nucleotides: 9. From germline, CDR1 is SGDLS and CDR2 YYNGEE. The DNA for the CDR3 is TGTGCCAGCAGCAGTTCGGACAGGGGAGGAACTGAAGCTTTCTTT. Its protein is CASSSSDRGGTEAFF.

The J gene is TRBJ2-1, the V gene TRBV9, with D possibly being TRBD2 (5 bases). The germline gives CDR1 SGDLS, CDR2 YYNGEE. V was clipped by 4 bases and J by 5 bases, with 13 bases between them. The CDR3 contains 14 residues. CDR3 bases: TGTGCCAGCAGCCCAGGACTTACCGACAATGAGCAGTTCTTC. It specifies CASSPGLTDNEQFF.

CDR3: CASSLVASGRNEQFF. For the CDR3, the DNA is TGCGCCAGCAGCTTGGTGGCTAGCGGGAGGAATGAGCAGTTCTTC. The gene calls are TRBV5-1 and TRBJ2-1, with 11 positions matching TRBD2. This CDR3 comprises 15 residues. Germline V gene sequence: CDR1 SGHRS, CDR2 YFSETQ. V dropped 0 bases and J dropped 7; count of bases not matched to a gene: 3.

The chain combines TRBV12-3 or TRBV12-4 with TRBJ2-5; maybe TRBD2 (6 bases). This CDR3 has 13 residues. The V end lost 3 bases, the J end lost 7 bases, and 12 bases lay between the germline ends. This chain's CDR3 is CASSFGTDGTQYF. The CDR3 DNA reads TGTGCCAGCAGTTTTGGGACTGACGGGACCCAGTACTTC.

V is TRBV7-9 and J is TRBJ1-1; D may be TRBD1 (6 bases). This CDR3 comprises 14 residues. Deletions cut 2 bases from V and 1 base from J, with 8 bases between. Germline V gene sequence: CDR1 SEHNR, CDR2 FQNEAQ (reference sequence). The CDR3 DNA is TGTGCCAGCAGCTTACTGGGGGCGAACACTGAAGCTTTCTTT. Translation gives CASSLLGANTEAFF.

CDR3 sequence (DNA): TGTGCCAGCAGCACCCCGGGGGAAGGGAATTCACCCCTCCACTTT. Translation: CASSTPGEGNSPLHF. The gene calls are TRBV9 and TRBJ1-6; the D gene is possibly TRBD1 (5 bases). The length of the CDR3 is 15 residues. Germline loops: CDR1 SGDLS, CDR2 YYNGEE. Trimming took off 4 bases at V and 7 bases at J, with 15 bases between the two ends.

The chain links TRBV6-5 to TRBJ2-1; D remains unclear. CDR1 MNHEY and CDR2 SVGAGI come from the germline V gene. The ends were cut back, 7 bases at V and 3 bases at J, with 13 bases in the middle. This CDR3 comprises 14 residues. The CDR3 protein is CASTHGSLYNEQFF. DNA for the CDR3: TGTGCCAGCACCCACGGTAGTCTCTACAATGAGCAGTTCTTC.

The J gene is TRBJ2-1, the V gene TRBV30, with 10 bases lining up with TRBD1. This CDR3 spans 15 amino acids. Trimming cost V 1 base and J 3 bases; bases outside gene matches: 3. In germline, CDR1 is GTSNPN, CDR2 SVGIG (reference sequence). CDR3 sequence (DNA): TGTGCCTGGAGTGGCGGACAGGGGGTCTACAATGAGCAGTTCTTC. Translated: CAWSGGQGVYNEQFF.

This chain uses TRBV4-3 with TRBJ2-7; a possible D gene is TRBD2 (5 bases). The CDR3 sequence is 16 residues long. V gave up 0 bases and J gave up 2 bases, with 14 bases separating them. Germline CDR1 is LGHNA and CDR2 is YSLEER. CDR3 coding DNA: TGCGCCAGCAGCCAAGAATCTAGCAGGAGTGCCTACGAGCAGTACTTC. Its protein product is CASSQESSRSAYEQYF.

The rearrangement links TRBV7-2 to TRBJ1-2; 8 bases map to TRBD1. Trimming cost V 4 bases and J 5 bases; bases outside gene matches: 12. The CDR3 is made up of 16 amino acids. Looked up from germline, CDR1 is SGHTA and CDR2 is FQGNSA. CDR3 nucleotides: TGTGCCAGCAGCTCCGGACGGACAGGGATGGGGTATGGCTACACCTTC. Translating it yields CASSSGRTGMGYGYTF.

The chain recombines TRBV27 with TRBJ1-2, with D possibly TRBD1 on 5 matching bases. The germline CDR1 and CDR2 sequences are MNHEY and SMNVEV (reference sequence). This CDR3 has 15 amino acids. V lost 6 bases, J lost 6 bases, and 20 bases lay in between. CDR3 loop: CASRPRRTSTDGYTF. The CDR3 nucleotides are TGTGCCAGCAGGCCTCGAAGGACAAGTACCGATGGCTACACCTTC.

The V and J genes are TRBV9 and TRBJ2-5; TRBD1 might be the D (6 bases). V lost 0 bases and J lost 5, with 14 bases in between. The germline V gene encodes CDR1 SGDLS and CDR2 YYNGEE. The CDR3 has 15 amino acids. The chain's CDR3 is CASSVDWGRGETQYF. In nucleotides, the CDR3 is TGTGCCAGCAGCGTAGACTGGGGGCGCGGGGAGACCCAGTACTTC.

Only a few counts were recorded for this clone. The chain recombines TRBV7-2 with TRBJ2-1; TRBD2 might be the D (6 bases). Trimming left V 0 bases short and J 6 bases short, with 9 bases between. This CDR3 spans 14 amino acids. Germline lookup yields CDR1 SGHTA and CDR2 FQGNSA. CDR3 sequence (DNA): TGTGCCAGCAGCTTAGCACTAGCCTCCAATGAGCAGTTCTTC. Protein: CASSLALASNEQFF. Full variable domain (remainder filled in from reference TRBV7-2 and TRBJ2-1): GAGVSQSPSNKVTEKGKDVELRCDPISGHTALYWYRQSLGQGLEFLIYFQGNSAPDKSGLPSDRFSAERTGGSVSTLTIQRTQQEDSAVYLCASSLALASNEQFFGPGTRLTVL.

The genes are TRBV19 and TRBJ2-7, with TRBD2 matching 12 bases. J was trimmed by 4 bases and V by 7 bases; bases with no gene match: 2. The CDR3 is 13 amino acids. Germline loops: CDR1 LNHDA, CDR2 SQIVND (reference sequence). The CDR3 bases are TGTGCCAGTACCCTAGCGGGGGGGTACGAGCAGTACTTC. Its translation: CASTLAGGYEQYF.

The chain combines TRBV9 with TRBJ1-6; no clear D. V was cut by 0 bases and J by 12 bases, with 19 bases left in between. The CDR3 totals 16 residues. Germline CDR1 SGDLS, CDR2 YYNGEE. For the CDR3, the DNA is TGTGCCAGCAGCGTAGGGGCAGGCCATGACGGGAAACCCCTCCACTTT. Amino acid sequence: CASSVGAGHDGKPLHF.

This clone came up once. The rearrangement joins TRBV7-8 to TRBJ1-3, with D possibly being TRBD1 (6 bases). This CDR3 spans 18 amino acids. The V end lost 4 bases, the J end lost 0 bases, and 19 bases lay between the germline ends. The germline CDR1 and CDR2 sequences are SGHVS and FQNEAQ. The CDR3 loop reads CASSSRDKSQSSGNTIYF. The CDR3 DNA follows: TGTGCCAGCAGCTCCCGGGACAAGTCCCAAAGCTCTGGAAACACCATATATTTT.

CDR3 protein: CSVQQGGNTEAFF. CDR3 in DNA: TGCAGCGTGCAACAGGGGGGGAACACTGAAGCTTTCTTT. The J gene is TRBJ1-1, the V gene TRBV29-1; 8 bases are a match to TRBD1. The length of the CDR3 is 13 residues. The germline V gene encodes CDR1 SQVTM and CDR2 ANQGSEA. The V segment lost 6 bases and the J segment 1 base; nucleotides outside the gene matches: 4.